The rows below give T cell receptor beta chains drawn from one sample of a study of blood T cell repertoires in COVID-19. Sequenced by immunoSEQ multiplex PCR; TCRdb stores in-frame clones only, minus some. This sample yields approximately 210,000 clones, of which around four fifths are seen a single time; 8% to 11% belongs to the top ten. Sequencing was carried out using peripheral blood. All receptors come from a woman aged 80 or over with COVID-19, enrolled during active disease. Each CDR3 is given with its conserved first and last residue. D genes are given only for firm matches. A row's size may be missing; if present it is once, few, many or a size class.

d_call,clone_size,v_call,j_call,cdr3_nt,cdr3_aa
TRBD1,.,TRBV3-1/TRBV3-2,TRBJ1-1,TGTGCCAGCAGCCCTATCTTGGGACAGGGTAACACTGAAGCTTTCTTT,CASSPILGQGNTEAFF
TRBD1,.,TRBV19,TRBJ1-2,TGTGCCAGTAGCCGGGGACAGGGGGCGAATGGCTACACCTTC,CASSRGQGANGYTF
.,.,TRBV11-2,TRBJ1-6,TGTGCCAGCAGCTCCCGGGGGGTAGGAAATTCACCCCTCCACTTT,CASSSRGVGNSPLHF
TRBD1,once,TRBV19,TRBJ1-5,TGTGCCAGTAGTATAGGGGACAGGGACAATCAGCCCCAGCATTTT,CASSIGDRDNQPQHF
.,.,TRBV10-2,TRBJ1-6,TGCGCCAGCAGTGAGTCCCGGGGTTCACCCCTCCACTTT,CASSESRGSPLHF
TRBD1,.,TRBV5-1,TRBJ2-1,TGCGCCAGCAGCAAGGGACAGATAAACAATGAGCAGTTCTTC,CASSKGQINNEQFF
TRBD1,.,TRBV18,TRBJ1-1,TGTGCCAGCTCAGCGGACAGGGGGAAGGAAGCTTTCTTT,CASSADRGKEAFF
TRBD1,.,TRBV5-6,TRBJ1-2,TGTGCCAGCAGCGGGGACAGCGAGTACTATGGCTACACCTTC,CASSGDSEYYGYTF
.,.,TRBV28,TRBJ1-2,TGTGCCAGCAGTATGCAGGGATCCAATGGCTACACCTTC,CASSMQGSNGYTF
TRBD1,.,TRBV18,TRBJ2-1,TGTGCCAGCTCCCCGGGACAGGGGGGTACTACGGGTAATGAGCAGTTCTTC,CASSPGQGGTTGNEQFF
TRBD1,.,TRBV30,TRBJ2-5,TGTGCCTGCCGGACAGGGCAAGAGACCCAGTACTTC,CACRTGQETQYF
.,once,TRBV5-1,TRBJ2-3,TGCGCCAGCAGCCTGGGACGGCCAGGGGCCCCCACAGATACGCAGTATTTT,CASSLGRPGAPTDTQYF
.,once,TRBV7-8,TRBJ1-1,TGTGCCAGCAGCTTAGGAGCAGGGTTGGGCACTGAAGCTTTCTTT,CASSLGAGLGTEAFF
TRBD1,.,TRBV25-1,TRBJ2-3,TGTGCCAGCAGTGCCCCGACAGGGTACCTCACAGATACGCAGTATTTT,CASSAPTGYLTDTQYF
.,.,TRBV6-5,TRBJ1-4,TGTGCCAGCCAAAGCGGATTTGCAACTAATGAAAAACTGTTTTTT,CASQSGFATNEKLFF
TRBD1,.,TRBV7-2,TRBJ2-7,TGTGCCAGCAGCAAGGGACAGCTTACCTACGAGCAGTACTTC,CASSKGQLTYEQYF
.,once,TRBV18,TRBJ2-2,TGTGCCAGCTCTCTCCCCGGTTCCGGGGAGCTGTTTTTT,CASSLPGSGELFF
.,.,TRBV20-1,TRBJ2-1,TGCAGTGCTAGTCTAGACAGTTACAATGAGCAGTTCTTC,CSASLDSYNEQFF
TRBD1,few,TRBV6-5,TRBJ1-3,TGTGCCAGCAGTCGAACGACAGGGGTTGGGAACACCATATATTTT,CASSRTTGVGNTIYF
.,.,TRBV6-6,TRBJ1-1,TGTGCCAGCAGTTCCGGGGTGAACACTGAAGCTTTCTTT,CASSSGVNTEAFF
TRBD2,once,TRBV3-1/TRBV3-2,TRBJ2-3,TGTGCCAGCAGCCCCCGACTAGCGATCCCTTGGGGCACAGATACGCAGTATTTT,CASSPRLAIPWGTDTQYF
TRBD1,.,TRBV4-1,TRBJ1-5,TGCGCCAGCAGCCAAGAGGACAGGGGTAGACAGCCCCAGCATTTT,CASSQEDRGRQPQHF
TRBD1,.,TRBV6-5,TRBJ2-1,TGTGCCAGCAGTCCCGGGACAGGGCCCCTTCGTGAGCAGTTCTTC,CASSPGTGPLREQFF
TRBD2,.,TRBV9,TRBJ2-1,TGTGCCAGCAGCGTAGCTCTAGCGGGGGCCCTTCGGGAGCAGTTCTTC,CASSVALAGALREQFF
TRBD1,few,TRBV7-9,TRBJ1-5,TGTGCCAGCAGCTTACAGGGGGCTTCGGTTCAGCCCCAGCATTTT,CASSLQGASVQPQHF
.,.,TRBV5-6,TRBJ2-7,TGTGCCAGCAGCTTTAGAGAAACCTACGAGCAGTACTTC,CASSFRETYEQYF
TRBD1,.,TRBV6-5,TRBJ1-1,TGTGCCAGCAGTTACTCGGACAGGGGACGGACTGAAGCTTTCTTT,CASSYSDRGRTEAFF
TRBD1,.,TRBV2,TRBJ1-5,TGTGCCAGCAGTTCTAACAGGGGTGGCAATCAGCCCCAGCATTTT,CASSSNRGGNQPQHF
TRBD1,.,TRBV2,TRBJ1-4,TGTGCCAGCAGTCGGGACAGAAATAATGAAAAACTGTTTTTT,CASSRDRNNEKLFF
.,.,TRBV2,TRBJ1-1,TGTGCCAGCAGTGAAGACCGGGGGACGGATGAAGCTTTCTTT,CASSEDRGTDEAFF
.,.,TRBV6-5,TRBJ1-5,TGTGCCAGTTTTACGGTCAATCAGCCCCAGCATTTT,CASFTVNQPQHF
TRBD1,.,TRBV6-4,TRBJ1-2,TGTGCCAGCAGGGAGGGACAGGGGGATTTCTATGGCTACACCTTC,CASREGQGDFYGYTF
TRBD2,once,TRBV5-1,TRBJ2-1,TGCGCCAGCAGCGCTAGACTAGCGGGGGCCAGCTCCTACAATGAGCAGTTCTTC,CASSARLAGASSYNEQFF
.,.,TRBV2,TRBJ1-1,TGTGCCAGCAGTGGCAGGCGCGGGGGACTCTTT,CASSGRRGGLF
.,.,TRBV28,TRBJ1-6,TGTGCCAGCAGCATGAGCTCCTATAATTCACCCCTCCACTTT,CASSMSSYNSPLHF
TRBD2,few,TRBV5-1,TRBJ2-7,TGCGCCAGCAGCTTACCGGGGGCTAGCGGGGGCTACGAGCAGTACTTC,CASSLPGASGGYEQYF
TRBD1,.,TRBV13,TRBJ1-1,TGTGCCAGCAGCCCACAGACAGGGAAGTTCACTGAAGCTTTCTTT,CASSPQTGKFTEAFF
TRBD1,.,TRBV9,TRBJ1-3,TGTGCCAGCAGCACCACAGGGGCTCTCTCTGGAAACACCATATATTTT,CASSTTGALSGNTIYF
.,once,TRBV4-3,TRBJ2-3,TGCGCCAGCAGCCAAGGAGTATTCAGCACAGATACGCAGTATTTT,CASSQGVFSTDTQYF
.,.,TRBV6-2/TRBV6-3,TRBJ2-7,TGTGCCAGCAGTTACGAATTAGGGACTTACGAGCAGTACTTC,CASSYELGTYEQYF
.,.,TRBV18,TRBJ1-5,TGTGCCAGCTCACCACCGGGAGAATATAGCAATCAGCCCCAGCATTTT,CASSPPGEYSNQPQHF
TRBD1,once,TRBV19,TRBJ1-2,TGTGCCGGCCGGACAGGGTCGGGGGGCTACACCTTC,CAGRTGSGGYTF
.,.,TRBV18,TRBJ1-2,TGTGCCAGCTCTCCACAGGAGAACTATGGCTACACCTTC,CASSPQENYGYTF
.,.,TRBV7-9,TRBJ1-2,TGTGCCAGCAGCTTACGGCGGGACGTAGACTATGGCTACACCTTC,CASSLRRDVDYGYTF
TRBD1,few,TRBV2,TRBJ1-4,TGTGCCAGCAGCCAAGACAGGGGTAATGAAAAACTGTTTTTT,CASSQDRGNEKLFF
.,once,TRBV18,TRBJ1-6,TGTGCCAGCTCGCCCACCATTCTGGGCCGGGGTAGCTATTCACCCCTCCACTTT,CASSPTILGRGSYSPLHF
TRBD1,.,TRBV3-1/TRBV3-2,TRBJ1-4,TGTGCCAGCAGCCTGATACGGACAGGGGGGGGTGAAAAACTGTTTTTT,CASSLIRTGGGEKLFF
.,few,TRBV10-3,TRBJ1-2,TGTGCCATCAGGGAGGGAGGGCAACTGGGTCCTTTCGCCTTC,CAIREGGQLGPFAF
TRBD2,once,TRBV6-1,TRBJ2-4,TGTGCCAGCAGTGCCCTAGCGGGGGTAGCCAAAAACATTCAGTACTTC,CASSALAGVAKNIQYF
TRBD1,.,TRBV7-9,TRBJ1-6,TGTGCCAGCAGCTTAATGGCGACAGGGGCGGGAAATTCACCCCTCCACTTT,CASSLMATGAGNSPLHF
.,.,TRBV30,TRBJ2-3,TGTGCCTCAGATTCAGGGTTAGCAACAGATACGCAGTATTTT,CASDSGLATDTQYF
.,once,TRBV6-2/TRBV6-3,TRBJ1-5,TGTGCCAGCAGTTCTGTCAGCAATCAGCCCCAGCATTTT,CASSSVSNQPQHF
.,.,TRBV9,TRBJ1-5,TGTGCCAGCAGCGTAGTGCCGGACAGTATTAGCAATCAGCCCCAGCATTTT,CASSVVPDSISNQPQHF
TRBD1,.,TRBV5-1,TRBJ2-2,TGCGCCAGCAGCCCCACCGGGACAGGGGTGCCCGGGGAGCTGTTTTTT,CASSPTGTGVPGELFF